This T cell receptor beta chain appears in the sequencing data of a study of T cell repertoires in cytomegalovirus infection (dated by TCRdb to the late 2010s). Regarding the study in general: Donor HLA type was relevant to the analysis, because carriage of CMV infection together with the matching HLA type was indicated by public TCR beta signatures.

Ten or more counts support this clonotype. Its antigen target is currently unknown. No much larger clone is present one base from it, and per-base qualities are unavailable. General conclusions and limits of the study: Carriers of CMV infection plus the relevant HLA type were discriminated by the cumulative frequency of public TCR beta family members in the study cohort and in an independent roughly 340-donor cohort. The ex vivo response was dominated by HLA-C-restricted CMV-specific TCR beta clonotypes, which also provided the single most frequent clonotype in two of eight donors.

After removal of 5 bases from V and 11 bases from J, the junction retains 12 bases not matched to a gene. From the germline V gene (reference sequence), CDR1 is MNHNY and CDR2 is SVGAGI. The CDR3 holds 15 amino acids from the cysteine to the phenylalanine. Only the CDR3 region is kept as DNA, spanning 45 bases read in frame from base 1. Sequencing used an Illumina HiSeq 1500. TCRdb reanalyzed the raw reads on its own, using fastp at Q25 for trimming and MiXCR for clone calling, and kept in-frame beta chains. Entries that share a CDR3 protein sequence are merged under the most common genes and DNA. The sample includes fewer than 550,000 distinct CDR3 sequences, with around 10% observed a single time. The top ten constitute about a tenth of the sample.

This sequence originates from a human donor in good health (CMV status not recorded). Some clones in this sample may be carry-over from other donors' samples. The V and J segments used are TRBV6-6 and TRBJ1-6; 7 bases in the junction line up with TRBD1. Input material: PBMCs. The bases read TGTGCCAGCAGTCGCAACCAGGGGGTCAGTGCACCCCTCCACTTT. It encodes CASSRNQGVSAPLHF.